This T cell receptor (beta chain) was captured by sequencing in a study of blood T cells in healthy people across ages. For the second PCR, which ran for about 7 to 11 cycles, a sample-barcoded 5' primer and a J-beta primer mix were used. MiXCR was run by TCRdb on the 5' RACE reads, yielding one entry per CDR3 protein. The table shows hundreds of thousands of distinct CDR3 sequences, with roughly 25% occurring only once. Germline-derived CDR1 and CDR2 are SQVTM and ANQGSEA. The length of the CDR3 is 8 residues. These data also featured in a second study, about T cells of mothers and their children.

This sequence originates from a boy aged 5-17 years in good health. The rearrangement joins TRBV29-1 to TRBJ1-2; the D is unclear. Sequencing was carried out using blood. CDR3 region: CSGEGYTF. Written as DNA, the CDR3 is TGCAGTGGAGAGGGCTACACCTTC.